This T cell receptor beta chain was observed in a study of control samples from healthy donors and cancer patients (dated by TCRdb to about 2020). For this clone: No antigen is known for it. Per-base qualities were not stored, and no clone one base away is much larger.

The germline V gene (reference sequence) specifies LNHDA as CDR1 and SQIVND as CDR2. From cysteine to phenylalanine, the CDR3 is 17 amino acids long. Just CDR3 DNA is preserved here, 51 bases in frame from base 1. V and J lose 3 bases and 3 bases, and a span of 20 bases separates them. Libraries were prepared through the immunoSEQ multiplex PCR assay. TCRdb took this table from immuneACCESS and kept in-frame rearrangements with V and J called. Such tables lack part of the clones; where checked against another copy, unresolved V genes explain under half of the gap, and the rest is unexplained. This sample holds around 140,000 clones; 92% were observed only once. The biggest ten clones account for about 5.5% of the sample.

The TCR was taken from a man aged 18 to 30 in good health. The sample comprised blood. The V gene is TRBV19 and the J gene is TRBJ1-1, with a tentative D gene TRBD1 over 5 matching bases. The DNA reads TGTGCCAGTAGTATCCCACCAGCAGACAGCCCCTACACTGAAGCTTTCTTT. Translated, it gives CASSIPPADSPYTEAFF.